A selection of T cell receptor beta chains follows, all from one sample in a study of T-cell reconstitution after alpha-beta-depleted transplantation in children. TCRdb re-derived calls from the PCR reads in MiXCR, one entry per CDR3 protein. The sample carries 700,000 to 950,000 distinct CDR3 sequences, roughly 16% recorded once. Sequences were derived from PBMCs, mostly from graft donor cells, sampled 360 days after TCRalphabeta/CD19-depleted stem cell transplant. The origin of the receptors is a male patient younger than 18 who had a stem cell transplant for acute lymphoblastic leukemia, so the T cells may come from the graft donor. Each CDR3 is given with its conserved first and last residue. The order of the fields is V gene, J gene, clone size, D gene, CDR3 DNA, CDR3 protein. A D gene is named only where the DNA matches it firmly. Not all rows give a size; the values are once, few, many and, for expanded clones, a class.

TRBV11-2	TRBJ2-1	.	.	TGTGCCAGCAGCACTCTCGGGGATGAGCAGTTCTTC	CASSTLGDEQFF
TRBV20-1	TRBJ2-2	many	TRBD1	TGCAGTGTTGCAGGGGGCAACACCGGGGAGCTGTTTTTT	CSVAGGNTGELFF
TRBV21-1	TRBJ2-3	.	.	TGTGCCAGCAGCCCTCCGGGGGCACGGCCCACAGATACGCAGTATTTT	CASSPPGARPTDTQYF
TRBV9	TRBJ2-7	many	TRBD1	TGTGCCAGCAGCGTAGCGACAGGGGGCTACGAGCAGTACTTC	CASSVATGGYEQYF
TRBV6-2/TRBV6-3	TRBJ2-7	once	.	TGTGCCAGCAGTTATCAAGCCTACGAGCAGTACTTC	CASSYQAYEQYF
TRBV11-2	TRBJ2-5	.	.	TGTGCCAGCAGCTTACTCAACGGCCTCCAAGAGACCCAGTACTTC	CASSLLNGLQETQYF
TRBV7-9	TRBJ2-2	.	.	TGTGCCAGCACCATAGGACAGTCCACCGGGGAGCTGTTTTTT	CASTIGQSTGELFF
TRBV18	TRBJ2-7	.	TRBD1	TGTGCCAGCTCAACAGGACAGGACTACGAGCAGTACTTC	CASSTGQDYEQYF
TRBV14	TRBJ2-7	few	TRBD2	TGTGCCAGCAGCCGACTTCCAGCGGGAGGCCTGGAGCAGTACTTC	CASSRLPAGGLEQYF
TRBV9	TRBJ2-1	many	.	TGTGCCAGCAGCAACGCGGTTAATGAGCAGTTCTTC	CASSNAVNEQFF
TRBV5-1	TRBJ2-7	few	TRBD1	TGCGCCAGCTACCCCGGGACAGAATACTACGAGCAGTACTTC	CASYPGTEYYEQYF
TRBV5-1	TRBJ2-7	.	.	TGCGCCAGCAGCTTCGCAGGGCTGGAGACCGAGCAGTACTTC	CASSFAGLETEQYF
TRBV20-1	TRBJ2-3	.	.	TGCAGTGCTCCGAGGGCCTGGAGCACAGATACGCAGTATTTT	CSAPRAWSTDTQYF
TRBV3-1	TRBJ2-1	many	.	TGTGCCAGCAGCCAACAATTGGGAAGCTTGGCCTACAATGAGCAGTTCTTC	CASSQQLGSLAYNEQFF
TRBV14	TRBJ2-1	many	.	TGTGCCAGCAGCCGACCTACCTACAATGAGCAGTTCTTC	CASSRPTYNEQFF
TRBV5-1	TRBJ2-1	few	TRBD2	TGCGCCAGCAGCTTGGCTCTAGCGGGAGTAGACTATGAGCAGTTCTTC	CASSLALAGVDYEQFF
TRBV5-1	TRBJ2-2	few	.	TGCGCCAGCACCTCCCAAGGCAGGAGAAACACCGGGGAGCTGTTTTTT	CASTSQGRRNTGELFF
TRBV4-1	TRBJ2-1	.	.	TGCGCCAGCAGCCAAGGGGGGCTAAACTACAATGAGCAGTTCTTC	CASSQGGLNYNEQFF
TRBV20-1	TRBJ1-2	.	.	TGCAGTGCTCCCCGTTACAGGGCTAACTATGGCTACACCTTC	CSAPRYRANYGYTF
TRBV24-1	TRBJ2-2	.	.	TGTGCCACCAGTGACAAAAGGGCCCGTGCCGGCACCGGGGAGCTGTTTTTT	CATSDKRARAGTGELFF
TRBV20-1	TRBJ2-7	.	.	TGCAGTCCCGGACAGACCCTCTACGAGCAGTACTTC	CSPGQTLYEQYF
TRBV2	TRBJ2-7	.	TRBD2	TGTGCCAGCAGGCCGGGACTAGCGCCGCGGGGGTCCTACGAGCAGTACTTC	CASRPGLAPRGSYEQYF
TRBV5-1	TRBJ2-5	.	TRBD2	TGCGCCAGCAGCTTGATCCTAGCGGGAAGGTGGCAGACCCAGTACTTC	CASSLILAGRWQTQYF
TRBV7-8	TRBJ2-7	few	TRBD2	TGTGCCAGCAGCTTGGGGGGACTAGCGGGAGGCACCTACGAGCAGTACTTC	CASSLGGLAGGTYEQYF
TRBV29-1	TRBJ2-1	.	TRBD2	TGCAGCGTTTTTAGCGGGAGCATTCCCTACAATGAGCAGTTCTTC	CSVFSGSIPYNEQFF
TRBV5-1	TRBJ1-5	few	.	TGCGCCAGCAGCACAAGCTGGGGGAGCAATCAGCCCCAGCATTTT	CASSTSWGSNQPQHF
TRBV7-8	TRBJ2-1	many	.	TGTGCCAGCAGCTTTCGGGACATAACAAACAATGAGCAGTTCTTC	CASSFRDITNNEQFF
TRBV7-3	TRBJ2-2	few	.	TGTGCCAGCAGCTCCCTACAGGGATGGACCGGGGAGCTGTTTTTT	CASSSLQGWTGELFF
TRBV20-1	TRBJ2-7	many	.	TGCAGTGCTAGAATTACCTACGAGCAGTACTTC	CSARITYEQYF
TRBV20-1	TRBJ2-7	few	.	TGCAGTGCTAACCCGGGGACTGTCTACGAGCAGTACTTC	CSANPGTVYEQYF
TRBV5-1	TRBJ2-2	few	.	TGCGCCAGCAGCCGTTGGCAAACCACCGGGGAGCTGTTTTTT	CASSRWQTTGELFF
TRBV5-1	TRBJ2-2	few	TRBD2	TGCGCCAGCAGCCTCCGGACTAGCGGGACGAACACCGGGGAGCTGTTTTTT	CASSLRTSGTNTGELFF
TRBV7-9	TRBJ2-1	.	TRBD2	TGTGCCAGCAGCATCCGGGGACTAGCGGGAGTCAATGAGCAGTTCTTC	CASSIRGLAGVNEQFF
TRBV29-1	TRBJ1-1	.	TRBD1	TGCAGCGTTGGGACAGGGACCACTGAAGCTTTCTTT	CSVGTGTTEAFF